This is a list of T cell receptor beta chains from one sample in a study of blood T cell repertoires in COVID-19. Sequencing used immunoSEQ multiplex PCR; TCRdb keeps in-frame clones, though not all of them. The sample has more than 90,000 clones, more than 70% seen once. Material for sequencing was peripheral blood. Receptors were obtained from a woman in her 30s with acute or convalescent COVID-19. CDR3s include the opening cysteine and the closing phenylalanine or tryptophan. The order of the fields is D gene, V gene, J gene, clone size, CDR3 DNA, CDR3 protein. D genes are given only for firm matches. The listing skips clone size in some rows; elsewhere it reads once, few, many or a size class.

D gene: TRBD1
V gene: TRBV28
J gene: TRBJ1-3
clone size: few
CDR3 DNA: TGTGCCAGCAGTCCTATGGGGACAGGGGGCAGAAACACCATATATTTT
CDR3 protein: CASSPMGTGGRNTIYF

D gene: NA
V gene: TRBV15
J gene: TRBJ1-2
clone size: NA
CDR3 DNA: TGTGCCACCAGCAGAGAAAGCAGGGGCGACTATGGCTACACCTTC
CDR3 protein: CATSRESRGDYGYTF

D gene: TRBD1
V gene: TRBV7-9
J gene: TRBJ1-4
clone size: NA
CDR3 DNA: TGTGCCAGCAGCTTCCCCAGGGGTGACAGGGGAGTAGCTAATGAAAAACTGTTTTTT
CDR3 protein: CASSFPRGDRGVANEKLFF

D gene: TRBD1
V gene: TRBV5-1
J gene: TRBJ2-1
clone size: NA
CDR3 DNA: TGCGCCAGCAGCTCGGGCACAGGGGGCCCCTACAATGAGCAGTTCTTC
CDR3 protein: CASSSGTGGPYNEQFF

D gene: NA
V gene: TRBV5-1
J gene: TRBJ1-1
clone size: few
CDR3 DNA: TGCGCCAGCAGCTTGACACCGATGAACACTGAAGCTTTCTTT
CDR3 protein: CASSLTPMNTEAFF

D gene: TRBD1
V gene: TRBV6-5
J gene: TRBJ1-1
clone size: NA
CDR3 DNA: TGTGCCAGCAGAGATCGGACAGGGTCGGTCACTGAAGCTTTCTTT
CDR3 protein: CASRDRTGSVTEAFF

D gene: TRBD2
V gene: TRBV11-2
J gene: TRBJ2-7
clone size: NA
CDR3 DNA: TGTGCCAGCAGCCTTGGAGGGCTAGCGGGGGCATACGAGCAGTACTTC
CDR3 protein: CASSLGGLAGAYEQYF

D gene: NA
V gene: TRBV7-6
J gene: TRBJ1-2
clone size: once
CDR3 DNA: TGTGCCAGCAGCAGGGGCCTTACCTATGGCTACACCTTC
CDR3 protein: CASSRGLTYGYTF

D gene: TRBD1
V gene: TRBV7-9
J gene: TRBJ1-1
clone size: NA
CDR3 DNA: TGTGCCAGCAGCGGACAGGGAGGGACTGAAGCTTTCTTT
CDR3 protein: CASSGQGGTEAFF

D gene: NA
V gene: TRBV19
J gene: TRBJ2-7
clone size: NA
CDR3 DNA: TGTGCCAGTAGTATAGGGCGGGGACCCCTATACGAGCAGTACTTC
CDR3 protein: CASSIGRGPLYEQYF

D gene: TRBD1
V gene: TRBV2
J gene: TRBJ1-6
clone size: NA
CDR3 DNA: TGTGCCAGCAGGACCGGGACAGGAGATAATTCACCCCTCCACTTT
CDR3 protein: CASRTGTGDNSPLHF

D gene: TRBD1
V gene: TRBV5-6
J gene: TRBJ1-2
clone size: NA
CDR3 DNA: TGTGCCAGCAGCGTAGACAGGGACTATGGCTACACCTTC
CDR3 protein: CASSVDRDYGYTF

D gene: NA
V gene: TRBV5-6
J gene: TRBJ2-7
clone size: NA
CDR3 DNA: TGTGCCAGCAGCTTGGGCAGGGCCTCCTACGAGCAGTACTTC
CDR3 protein: CASSLGRASYEQYF

D gene: NA
V gene: TRBV5-1
J gene: TRBJ2-6
clone size: NA
CDR3 DNA: TGCGCCAGCAGCTTGTCAACGGCTGGGGCCAACGTCCTGACTTTC
CDR3 protein: CASSLSTAGANVLTF

D gene: TRBD1
V gene: TRBV27
J gene: TRBJ2-2
clone size: once
CDR3 DNA: TGTGCCAGCAGTTGGGACAGGCCGGGCACCGGGGAGCTGTTTTTT
CDR3 protein: CASSWDRPGTGELFF

D gene: NA
V gene: TRBV28
J gene: TRBJ1-4
clone size: NA
CDR3 DNA: TGTGCCAGCAACCTAGACAGAGTCCCTGGGAAACTGTTTTTT
CDR3 protein: CASNLDRVPGKLFF

D gene: NA
V gene: TRBV3-1/TRBV3-2
J gene: TRBJ2-1
clone size: NA
CDR3 DNA: TGTGCCAGCAGCCAAGTATCCGGTAGCTCCTACAATGAGCAGTTCTTC
CDR3 protein: CASSQVSGSSYNEQFF

D gene: TRBD1
V gene: TRBV2
J gene: TRBJ2-3
clone size: once
CDR3 DNA: TGTGCCAGCAGTGACAGGGGGCGAACAGATACGCAGTATTTT
CDR3 protein: CASSDRGRTDTQYF

D gene: TRBD1
V gene: TRBV9
J gene: TRBJ2-2
clone size: NA
CDR3 DNA: TGTGCCAGCAGCGCGGGACAGGGTTACACCGGGGAGCTGTTTTTT
CDR3 protein: CASSAGQGYTGELFF

D gene: NA
V gene: TRBV10-3
J gene: TRBJ2-7
clone size: once
CDR3 DNA: TGTGCCATCAGTGACAACCTGGAATCGGGCGAGCAGTACTTC
CDR3 protein: CAISDNLESGEQYF

D gene: TRBD2
V gene: TRBV6-1
J gene: TRBJ2-2
clone size: NA
CDR3 DNA: TGTGCCAGCAGTGATCAGCGGGGGGGCCTCACCGGGGAGCTGTTTTTT
CDR3 protein: CASSDQRGGLTGELFF

D gene: TRBD1
V gene: TRBV12-3/TRBV12-4
J gene: TRBJ2-7
clone size: once
CDR3 DNA: TGTGCCAGCAGTAACAGGGGGCGAGGAGAGCAGTACTTC
CDR3 protein: CASSNRGRGEQYF

D gene: NA
V gene: TRBV11-1
J gene: TRBJ2-1
clone size: NA
CDR3 DNA: TGTGCCAGCAGCTCCCAATATACGAGCTCCTACAATGAGCAGTTCTTC
CDR3 protein: CASSSQYTSSYNEQFF

D gene: NA
V gene: TRBV6-1
J gene: TRBJ1-1
clone size: once
CDR3 DNA: TGTGCCAGCAGTGAAATGAGGGGAGGGTCCAACACTGAAGCTTTCTTT
CDR3 protein: CASSEMRGGSNTEAFF

D gene: NA
V gene: TRBV18
J gene: TRBJ2-3
clone size: NA
CDR3 DNA: TGTGCCAGCTCACCAGCACAGACCGATACGCAGTATTTT
CDR3 protein: CASSPAQTDTQYF

D gene: TRBD1
V gene: TRBV29-1
J gene: TRBJ2-5
clone size: NA
CDR3 DNA: TGCAGCGTTCGGACAGGGCGGGAAGAGACCCAGTACTTC
CDR3 protein: CSVRTGREETQYF

D gene: NA
V gene: TRBV6-5
J gene: TRBJ1-1
clone size: NA
CDR3 DNA: TGTGCCAGCACCTTAGACTTCAAGGCCACTGAAGCTTTCTTT
CDR3 protein: CASTLDFKATEAFF

D gene: NA
V gene: TRBV13
J gene: TRBJ1-6
clone size: few
CDR3 DNA: TGTGCCAGCAGCTTAGGTTTGGGGGCCTCCTATAATTCACCCCTCCACTTT
CDR3 protein: CASSLGLGASYNSPLHF

D gene: NA
V gene: TRBV19
J gene: TRBJ2-2
clone size: NA
CDR3 DNA: TGTGCCAGTAGTCCCCTCGGAGGGGCGGACACCGGGGAGCTGTTTTTT
CDR3 protein: CASSPLGGADTGELFF

D gene: NA
V gene: TRBV5-1
J gene: TRBJ1-4
clone size: NA
CDR3 DNA: TGCGCCAGCAGCTTGGAATCCCAGGGAAAACTGTTTTTT
CDR3 protein: CASSLESQGKLFF

D gene: TRBD2
V gene: TRBV6-5
J gene: TRBJ2-1
clone size: NA
CDR3 DNA: TGTGCCAGCAGTTCTATTCAGCGGGGGGGCAGGAATGAGCAGTTCTTC
CDR3 protein: CASSSIQRGGRNEQFF

D gene: NA
V gene: TRBV27
J gene: TRBJ2-1
clone size: NA
CDR3 DNA: TGTGCCAGCAGTTTCAGGGGGGCCCACCACAATGAGCAGTTCTTC
CDR3 protein: CASSFRGAHHNEQFF

D gene: NA
V gene: TRBV11-3
J gene: TRBJ2-1
clone size: NA
CDR3 DNA: TGTGCCAGCAGCTTAGTTTTAGAGCAGTTCTTC
CDR3 protein: CASSLVLEQFF

D gene: NA
V gene: TRBV30
J gene: TRBJ2-2
clone size: NA
CDR3 DNA: TGTGCCTGGAGTGTACTTCCGTCCACCGGGGAGCTGTTTTTT
CDR3 protein: CAWSVLPSTGELFF

D gene: TRBD2
V gene: TRBV6-5
J gene: TRBJ2-3
clone size: NA
CDR3 DNA: TGTGCCAGCAGGGGACTAGCGGTCCCAGATACGCAGTATTTT
CDR3 protein: CASRGLAVPDTQYF

D gene: TRBD1
V gene: TRBV27
J gene: TRBJ1-2
clone size: NA
CDR3 DNA: TGTGCCAGCAGTTTACGGACAGGGGGCGCGTTTAGCTATGGCTACACCTTC
CDR3 protein: CASSLRTGGAFSYGYTF

D gene: NA
V gene: TRBV27
J gene: TRBJ2-3
clone size: NA
CDR3 DNA: TGTGCCAGCAGTTTATACGGCGGGGAGCATGGAGATACGCAGTATTTT
CDR3 protein: CASSLYGGEHGDTQYF

D gene: TRBD1
V gene: TRBV5-1
J gene: TRBJ2-3
clone size: NA
CDR3 DNA: TGCGCCAGCAGCCCGGTCGGGACAGGGGGTATAGATACGCAGTATTTT
CDR3 protein: CASSPVGTGGIDTQYF

D gene: NA
V gene: TRBV15
J gene: TRBJ1-4
clone size: NA
CDR3 DNA: TGTGCCACCAGCAGAGATTTGCAGGGAGGGGAAAAACTGTTTTTT
CDR3 protein: CATSRDLQGGEKLFF

D gene: NA
V gene: TRBV19
J gene: TRBJ1-3
clone size: NA
CDR3 DNA: TGTGCCAGTACGGAGGACCTGAGCTCTGGAAACACCATATATTTT
CDR3 protein: CASTEDLSSGNTIYF

D gene: NA
V gene: TRBV29-1
J gene: TRBJ1-2
clone size: NA
CDR3 DNA: TGCAGCGCCCTAGAAGCTGATGGCTACACCTTC
CDR3 protein: CSALEADGYTF

D gene: NA
V gene: TRBV7-6
J gene: TRBJ1-5
clone size: NA
CDR3 DNA: TGTGCCAGCAGCCCGGGCGGGCAAGGGCCCCAGCATTTT
CDR3 protein: CASSPGGQGPQHF

D gene: TRBD2
V gene: TRBV2
J gene: TRBJ2-7
clone size: NA
CDR3 DNA: TGTGCCAGCAAGGTAGCGGGGGGCCCCGCCTACGAGCAGTACTTC
CDR3 protein: CASKVAGGPAYEQYF

D gene: NA
V gene: TRBV5-8
J gene: TRBJ2-5
clone size: NA
CDR3 DNA: TGTGCCAGCAGCTCCCCCCTCGGGGGGCCTGCAGAGACCCAGTACTTC
CDR3 protein: CASSSPLGGPAETQYF

D gene: NA
V gene: TRBV3-1/TRBV3-2
J gene: TRBJ2-3
clone size: NA
CDR3 DNA: TGTGCCAGCAGCCAAGTTGCAGGGCAGGGGCTCACAGATACGCAGTATTTT
CDR3 protein: CASSQVAGQGLTDTQYF

D gene: NA
V gene: TRBV19
J gene: TRBJ2-6
clone size: NA
CDR3 DNA: TGTGCCAGTAGGAGACAGGTTTATGGGGCCAACGTCCTGACTTTC
CDR3 protein: CASRRQVYGANVLTF

D gene: NA
V gene: TRBV5-1
J gene: TRBJ2-7
clone size: NA
CDR3 DNA: TGCGCCAGCAGCTTGACCGGACAAGGCGAGCAGTACTTC
CDR3 protein: CASSLTGQGEQYF

D gene: TRBD2
V gene: TRBV7-2
J gene: TRBJ2-7
clone size: NA
CDR3 DNA: TGTGCCAGCAGCTTCCTTGGGGGGGTAGCCTACGAGCAGTACTTC
CDR3 protein: CASSFLGGVAYEQYF

D gene: NA
V gene: TRBV4-1
J gene: TRBJ1-6
clone size: NA
CDR3 DNA: TGCGCCAGCAGCCAACTTCCGGGGGCCTATAATTCACCCCTCCACTTT
CDR3 protein: CASSQLPGAYNSPLHF

D gene: TRBD1
V gene: TRBV28
J gene: TRBJ1-2
clone size: NA
CDR3 DNA: TGTGCCAGCAGTTCCCACCCTGGGACAGGGGAACGCTACACCTTC
CDR3 protein: CASSSHPGTGERYTF

D gene: TRBD1
V gene: TRBV6-5
J gene: TRBJ2-2
clone size: NA
CDR3 DNA: TGTGCCAGCAGTCCGGGACAGAGATACACCGGGGAGCTGTTTTTT
CDR3 protein: CASSPGQRYTGELFF

D gene: TRBD1
V gene: TRBV25-1
J gene: TRBJ2-2
clone size: NA
CDR3 DNA: TGTGCCAGCAGGGCGAGGACAGGGGGCCTAAACACCGGGGAGCTGTTTTTT
CDR3 protein: CASRARTGGLNTGELFF

D gene: NA
V gene: TRBV12-3/TRBV12-4
J gene: TRBJ2-1
clone size: NA
CDR3 DNA: TGTGCCAGCAGTTCACAGGGTACGGGTGAGCAGTTCTTC
CDR3 protein: CASSSQGTGEQFF

D gene: NA
V gene: TRBV7-8
J gene: TRBJ1-1
clone size: NA
CDR3 DNA: TGTGCCAGCAGCTTAGCGTTACAGGTGAACACTGAAGCTTTCTTT
CDR3 protein: CASSLALQVNTEAFF

D gene: TRBD1
V gene: TRBV4-1
J gene: TRBJ1-3
clone size: NA
CDR3 DNA: TGCGCCAGCAGCCAAGCCTGGCGGACAGGATTCTCTGGAAACACCATATATTTT
CDR3 protein: CASSQAWRTGFSGNTIYF

D gene: NA
V gene: TRBV30
J gene: TRBJ2-2
clone size: once
CDR3 DNA: TGTGCCTGGAGTAATACAGGGAAGAGAAACACCGGGGAGCTGTTTTTT
CDR3 protein: CAWSNTGKRNTGELFF

D gene: NA
V gene: TRBV7-3
J gene: TRBJ2-1
clone size: NA
CDR3 DNA: TGTGCCAGCAGCCTCGGGACAACCAATGAGCAGTTCTTC
CDR3 protein: CASSLGTTNEQFF

D gene: NA
V gene: TRBV5-8
J gene: TRBJ2-7
clone size: NA
CDR3 DNA: TGTGCCAGCAGCTTGGGTCCAGCGGATTCCTACGAGCAGTACTTC
CDR3 protein: CASSLGPADSYEQYF

D gene: NA
V gene: TRBV5-6
J gene: TRBJ1-2
clone size: NA
CDR3 DNA: TGTGCCAGCAGCTTGCTTTCGGACAGTAACTATGGCTACACCTTC
CDR3 protein: CASSLLSDSNYGYTF